The clone carrying this T cell receptor beta chain was counted at least ten times. The antigen remains undetermined. The data derive from a study of identical twins. One entry per CDR3 protein results from TCRdb running MiXCR on the 5' RACE reads. The data contain hundreds of thousands of distinct CDR3 sequences, approximately 7% of them singletons. Study findings and constraints: Models underestimated how often monozygotic twins shared out-of-frame TCR alpha. The study based its conclusions on cross-sectional statistical analysis and did not follow the same donors. Carriage of fewer insertions was seen in abundant cord blood beta clonotypes, whereas memory repertoires showed none.

Germline V gives CDR1 DFQATT, CDR2 SNEGSKA (reference sequence). Trimming took 3 bases from V and 7 from J, leaving 16 bases between them. CDR3 length equals 14 residues. These data also formed part of another study, on yellow fever vaccine responses in identical twins. From that second work: In identical twins, vaccine T cell responses appeared partly shared and partly individual.

Sequencing was performed on memory (CD45RO+) T cells sorted from blood. This chain joins TRBV20-1 and TRBJ2-1, with a possible D match to TRBD1 (5 bases). The receptor was isolated from a woman between 18 and 29 years old in good health. Written as DNA, the CDR3 is TGCAGTGCTAGGGGGCGCAACAAGTGGAATGAGCAGTTCTTC. As protein: CSARGRNKWNEQFF.